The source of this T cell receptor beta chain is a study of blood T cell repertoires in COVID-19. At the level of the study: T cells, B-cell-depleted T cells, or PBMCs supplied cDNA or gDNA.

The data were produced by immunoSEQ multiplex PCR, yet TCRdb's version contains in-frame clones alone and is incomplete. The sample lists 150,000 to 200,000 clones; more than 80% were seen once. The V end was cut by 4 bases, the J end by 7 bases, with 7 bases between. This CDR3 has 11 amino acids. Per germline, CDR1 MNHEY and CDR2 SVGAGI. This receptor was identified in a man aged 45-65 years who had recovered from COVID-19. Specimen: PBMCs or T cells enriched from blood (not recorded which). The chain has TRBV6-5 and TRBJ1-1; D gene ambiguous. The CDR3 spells CASSSGSEAFF. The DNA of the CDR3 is TGTGCCAGCAGTTCTGGCAGTGAAGCTTTCTTT.